The entry below gives a single TCR beta chain sequence along with its context. Its antigen remains unidentified. Via 5' RACE with UMI labels, TRB cDNA libraries were prepared. Following a re-call of the 5' RACE reads, TCRdb has one entry per CDR3 protein and lacks DNA. Here the sample table reports about 56,000 distinct CDR3 sequences. This entry is derived from a study of CXCR3-negative and CXCR3-positive naive CD8 T cells. General study findings and limits: TRBV-TRBJ usage was similar across naive CXCR3 subsets but distinct in memory cells. CXCR3-positive naive cells had TRB CDR3s that were more hydrophobic than CXCR3-negative naive cells had.

Each CD8+ T cell subset was sorted in triplicate, a few hundred thousand cells each. Phenotypically, naive CD8+ T cells corresponded to CD45RO-CCR7+CD27+CD95-. Sequencing used naive CXCR3+ CD8+ T cells from blood. The subset was: CD45RO-CCR7+CD27+CD95- naive CD8+ T cells expressing CXCR3 (TNR3+). The sequence was collected from a human donor in good health. Some clones in this sample may be carry-over from other donors' samples.

The CDR3 region is CSVILGTGSYEQYF. This chain connects TRBV29-1 to TRBJ2-7; the TCRdb call, TRBD1, lacks DNA for checking. Germline CDR1 SQVTM, CDR2 ANQGSEA. The length of the CDR3 is 14 residues.